These 18 T cell receptor beta chains came from one sample sequenced in a study of T cell repertoires in cytomegalovirus infection. TCRdb analysed the reads with MiXCR anew, one entry per CDR3 protein. The table includes around 250,000 distinct CDR3 sequences, 17% detected once. Sequencing was carried out using CD8+ T cells from PBMCs. Receptor source: a human donor in good health (CMV status not recorded). Some clones in this sample may be carry-over from other donors' samples.

As for this clonotype: The junction departs from the called germline gene at one end, perhaps through a read error. The chain carries TRBV7-6 and TRBJ2-5; 8 positions match TRBD1. CDR1 and CDR2 (germline): SGHVS, FNYEAQ. The CDR3 is 13 residues long. CDR3 loop: CASSSRQGETQYF. Written as DNA, the CDR3 is TGTGCTAGCAGCTCACGACAGGGGGAGACCCAGTACTTC.

This clonotype was seen repeatedly, ten times or more. The genes are TRBV6-5 and TRBJ1-5; perhaps TRBD1 as D (6 bases). CDR1 is MNHEY, CDR2 SVGAGI, per germline. V was shortened by 3 bases and J by 9 bases, with 18 bases between the two germline ends. CDR3 length equals 15 residues. The CDR3 coding sequence is TGTGCCAGCAGTTATGGGCCGGGGGCGGACAGGCCCCAGCATTTT. It encodes CASSYGPGADRPQHF.

The genes are TRBV13 and TRBJ2-7, with 8 bases fitting TRBD1. The germline V gene has CDR1 PRHDT and CDR2 FYEKMQ (reference sequence). The CDR3 length is 15 residues. V lost 4 bases, J lost 3 bases, and 8 bases stayed unmatched. The CDR3 loop reads CASSSSGGGYYEQYF. CDR3 in DNA: TGTGCCAGCAGCTCCTCAGGGGGCGGCTACTACGAGCAGTACTTC.

The chain is built from TRBV2 and TRBJ2-7; D gene ambiguous. The length of the CDR3 is 14 residues. Trimming took off 3 bases at V and 1 base at J, with 10 bases between the two ends. Germline loops: CDR1 SNHLY, CDR2 FYNNEI. The CDR3 protein is CASSDSRLSYEQYF. The CDR3 nucleotides read TGTGCCAGCAGTGACAGCCGGTTATCCTACGAGCAGTACTTC.

This clonotype has more than one count but fewer than ten. The chain uses TRBV5-1 and TRBJ2-2, with TRBD2 identical over 12 bases. The ends lost 3 bases at V and 3 bases at J; junction bases unmatched: 9. This CDR3 region has 18 residues. Germline V gene data show CDR1 as SGHRS and CDR2 as YFSETQ. The CDR3 sequence: CASSWGTTSGGYTGELFF. The CDR3 nucleotides read TGCGCCAGCAGCTGGGGGACGACTAGCGGGGGATACACCGGGGAGCTGTTTTTT.

This clonotype was counted only a few times. The rearrangement joins TRBV20-1 to TRBJ2-5; 9 nucleotides agree with TRBD1. This CDR3 has 19 amino acids. Germline assignment: CDR1 DFQATT and CDR2 SNEGSKA (reference sequence). V lost 5 bases, J lost 0 bases, and 19 bases stayed unmatched. The CDR3 protein is CSAPNTDRGHPLYQETQYF. DNA for the CDR3: TGCAGTGCTCCTAATACGGACAGGGGCCACCCTCTATACCAAGAGACCCAGTACTTC.

This clonotype came up a few times. The chain links TRBV10-3 to TRBJ2-7, with 8 bases fitting TRBD1. The junction had 12 bases not matched to a gene; V was cut back by 2 bases and J by 0 bases. CDR1 and CDR2 from the germline V gene are ENHRY and SYGVKD. The CDR3 runs to 18 residues. The CDR3, as DNA: TGTGCCATCAGTGAGACATTCCGGGACAGGACCATCTCCTACGAGCAGTACTTC. This sequence encodes CAISETFRDRTISYEQYF.

This clonotype was detected only a few times. V gene TRBV29-1 combines with J gene TRBJ2-7; D perhaps matches TRBD2 (5 bases). This CDR3 is built from 13 residues. The V gene's germline CDR1 is SQVTM and CDR2 ANQGSEA. Trimming took 0 bases from V and 3 from J, leaving 9 bases between them. CDR3 sequence reads: CSVEETGSYEQYF. CDR3 coding DNA: TGCAGCGTTGAAGAAACGGGGAGCTACGAGCAGTACTTC.

This clonotype was detected many times. This rearrangement joins TRBV7-2 to TRBJ2-1; TRBD2 is a possible D gene (5 bases). CDR3 length: 15 residues. Germline assignment: CDR1 SGHTA and CDR2 FQGNSA. V lost 4 bases and J lost 0, with 10 bases in between. The CDR3 loop is CASSSDGDSYNEQFF. CDR3 in DNA: TGTGCCAGCAGCTCGGACGGGGACTCCTACAATGAGCAGTTCTTC.

This clonotype occurred a few times. The chain joins TRBV11-2 to TRBJ2-3; the match to TRBD1 covers 9 bases. Germline assignment: CDR1 SGHAT and CDR2 FQNNGV. This CDR3 is 17 amino acids long. The trim removed 0 bases at V and 5 bases at J, leaving 9 bases unmatched. CDR3: CASSLETDRGRRDTQYF. The CDR3 DNA reads TGTGCCAGCAGCTTAGAAACGGACAGGGGCAGGAGAGATACGCAGTATTTT.

This clonotype was seen only a few times. This CDR3 reads CASSQGDWRAYEQYF. In DNA, the CDR3 is TGCGCCAGCAGCCAAGGAGATTGGCGGGCCTACGAGCAGTACTTC. This sequence joins TRBV4-1 and TRBJ2-7, with D possibly being TRBD2 (5 bases). CDR3 size: 15 residues. Trimming took off 1 base at V and 2 bases at J, with 12 bases between the two ends. The germline V gene encodes CDR1 MGHRA and CDR2 YSYEKL.

The rearrangement uses TRBV5-5 and TRBJ2-1, with TRBD2 matching 9 bases. CDR1 and CDR2 (germline): SGHKS, YYEKEE (reference sequence). The CDR3 has 17 residues. V lost 1 base and J lost 7; bases outside the gene matches: 12. CDR3 coding DNA: TGTGCCAGCAGCTTGAGGTGGGGCGGGGGGGCCGGGAATGAGCAGTTCTTC. This encodes CASSLRWGGGAGNEQFF.

This chain connects TRBV7-6 to TRBJ2-2, with D unclear. CDR1 is SGHVS, CDR2 FNYEAQ, per germline. The CDR3 is 14 amino acids. The germline V and J ends were trimmed by 6 bases and 3 bases, with 11 bases remaining between them. The CDR3 DNA sequence: TGTGCCAGCAGTAGGACCGACGACACCGGGGAGCTGTTTTTT. Translated: CASSRTDDTGELFF.

The chain has TRBV20-1 and TRBJ1-1, with a possible D match to TRBD1 (6 bases). V gave up 8 bases and J gave up 4 bases, with 11 bases separating them. Germline V gene lookup returns CDR1 DFQATT and CDR2 SNEGSKA (reference sequence). CDR3 length: 11 residues. The CDR3, as DNA: TGCAGTACAGGGCCGCCCACTGAAGCTTTCTTT. Its translation is CSTGPPTEAFF.

This clonotype was counted ten times or more. V usage is TRBV11-2 and J usage is TRBJ2-3, with 12 bases that match TRBD2. This CDR3 spans 15 amino acids. Germline lookup yields CDR1 SGHAT and CDR2 FQNNGV. V lost 6 bases to trimming and J lost 4 bases; unmatched junction nucleotides: 5. CDR3 nucleotides: TGTGCCAGCAGGGCTAGCGGGGGGGCGGCAGATACGCAGTATTTT. Encoded protein: CASRASGGAADTQYF. Variable domain in full (rest from reference TRBV11-2 and TRBJ2-3): EAGVAQSPRYKIIEKRQSVAFWCNPISGHATLYWYQQILGQGPKLLIQFQNNGVVDDSQLPKDRFSAERLKGVDSTLKIQPAKLEDSAVYLCASRASGGAADTQYFGPGTRLTVL.

This clonotype has a handful of counts. The rearrangement links TRBV5-6 to TRBJ2-2; perhaps TRBD1 as D (5 bases). The germline V gene encodes CDR1 SGHDT and CDR2 YYEEEE. The CDR3 spans 15 residues. V was cut by 2 bases and J by 0 bases, with 8 bases left in between. The CDR3 reads CASSLGVPNTGELFF. CDR3 in DNA: TGTGCCAGCAGCTTAGGGGTCCCGAACACCGGGGAGCTGTTTTTT. The full variable domain, completed using reference TRBV5-6 and TRBJ2-2, is DAGVTQSPTHLIKTRGQQVTLRCSPKSGHDTVSWYQQALGQGPQFIFQYYEEEERQRGNFPDRFSGHQFPNYSSELNVNALLLGDSALYLCASSLGVPNTGELFFGEGSRLTVL.

This clonotype was seen a handful of times. The V and J genes are TRBV2 and TRBJ1-5, with 9 bases lining up with TRBD1. This CDR3 region has 16 residues. Germline V lookup: CDR1 SNHLY, CDR2 FYNNEI. J was trimmed by 2 bases and V by 6 bases; bases with no gene match: 8. CDR3 protein: CASRYGTGLGNQPQHF. The CDR3 bases are TGTGCCAGCAGATACGGGACAGGGTTAGGCAATCAGCCCCAGCATTTT. The full variable domain, with the rest looked up from reference TRBV2 and TRBJ1-5, is EPEVTQTPSHQVTQMGQEVILRCVPISNHLYFYWYRQILGQKVEFLVSFYNNEISEKSEIFDDQFSVERPDGSNFTLKIRSTKLEDSAMYFCASRYGTGLGNQPQHFGDGTRLSIL.

This clonotype has ten or more counts. This chain joins TRBV7-6 and TRBJ2-7; D tentatively fits TRBD1 or TRBD2 (6 bases each). CDR3 length equals 14 residues. V lost 5 bases, J lost 6 bases, and 17 bases lay in between. CDR1 SGHVS and CDR2 FNYEAQ come from the germline V gene. This CDR3 is CASSPGPGALEQYF. The DNA for the CDR3 is TGTGCCAGCAGCCCCGGTCCGGGGGCCCTCGAGCAGTACTTC.